This T cell receptor (beta chain) was sequenced for a study of OX40 agonist ivuxolimab in advanced cancers. In terms of the full investigation: Ivuxolimab, which targeted the costimulatory receptor OX40 (CD134), was an agonistic, fully human IgG2 monoclonal antibody. Peripheral TCRbeta sequencing was intended to test whether TCR sequence diversity was altered and clonal T-cell expansion was caused by ivuxolimab. Among the roughly 54 dose-escalation patients, approximately 20 had hepatocellular carcinoma, around 15 melanoma, 9 renal cell carcinoma and 9 head and neck cancer. Patients were allowed to have had prior anti-PD-1, anti-PD-L1 or anti-CTLA-4 therapy, and 40% of the dose-escalation patients had been treated with checkpoint inhibitors. Intravenous ivuxolimab was administered to patients every 2 weeks at six dose levels: 0.01, 0.1, 0.3, 1.5, 3 and 10 mg/kg. In the dose-escalation cohort, nearly 85% of patients were male, and the mean age was approximately 60 years with a range of roughly 20 to 80. The paper describes the monotherapy dose-escalation part (N ≈ 50 patients) of the phase I trial of ivuxolimab. Three dose-escalation patients achieved partial responses, one with hepatocellular carcinoma and two with cutaneous melanoma. General findings and caveats noted by the study authors: Low levels of normalized T-cell clonal expansion were also shown by some nonresponding patients. At doses from 0.1 to 3.0 mg/kg, clonal expansion was seen in both CD4+ and CD8+ blood T cells between baseline and week 6. After ivuxolimab, CD8+ T cells had more expanded clones than CD4+ T cells on average. Partial responders in the 0.1-3.0 mg/kg groups had among the lowest normalized peripheral clonal expansion, especially among CD8+ T cells. Antigen specificity was not determined for the clonally expanded peripheral T cells.

The trial excluded patients who had a history of autoimmune disease or who were on systemic immunosuppression. In every dose cohort, peripheral blood was drawn for TCR sequencing at baseline, cycle 4 day 1, and cycle 7 day 1. The samples were drawn from a first-in-human, open-label, multicenter phase I dose-escalation trial of ivuxolimab. Adults with locally advanced or metastatic melanoma, renal cell, hepatocellular, or head and neck squamous cell carcinoma were enrolled in the trial. CD4+ and CD8+ T cells were sorted separately from peripheral blood before TCR sequencing. V is pared back by 3 bases and J by 4 bases, with 6 bases lying between the germline termini. The CDR3 runs 12 amino acids, cysteine and phenylalanine included. Kept here is only the CDR3 DNA, which spans 36 bases and is read in frame from base 1. The germline V gene specifies KGHSH as CDR1 and LQKENI as CDR2. For sequencing of the TCRbeta CDR3 region, genomic DNA was extracted from the sorted cells. The immunoSEQ Assay was used for sequencing of TCRbeta CDR3 regions. As stored in TCRdb, this immuneACCESS dataset retains in-frame rearrangements with V and J assigned. A fraction of the clones does not appear; measured against another copy, unresolved V genes explain less than half of the discrepancy, and the remainder lacks a known reason. Counted in this sample were more than 50,000 clones; about 81% of them appeared once. The ten top clones hold around 0.7% of the sample.

On this clone itself: Its cognate antigen has yet to be identified. No per-base quality is available; no much larger clone lies one base away. The same CDR3 is also encoded by other DNA sequences in this sample.

The clonotype was recovered from an adult with an advanced solid tumor such as melanoma, head and neck, liver or kidney cancer. The V and J segments used are TRBV18 and TRBJ2-5; too little of a D gene remains to name it. The specimen comprised CD4+ or CD8+ T cells sorted from blood, sampled in a trial of the OX40 agonist ivuxolimab. The encoded CDR3 is CASSPVGETQYF. At the DNA level, the sequence is TGTGCCAGCTCACCGGTGGGAGAGACCCAGTACTTC.